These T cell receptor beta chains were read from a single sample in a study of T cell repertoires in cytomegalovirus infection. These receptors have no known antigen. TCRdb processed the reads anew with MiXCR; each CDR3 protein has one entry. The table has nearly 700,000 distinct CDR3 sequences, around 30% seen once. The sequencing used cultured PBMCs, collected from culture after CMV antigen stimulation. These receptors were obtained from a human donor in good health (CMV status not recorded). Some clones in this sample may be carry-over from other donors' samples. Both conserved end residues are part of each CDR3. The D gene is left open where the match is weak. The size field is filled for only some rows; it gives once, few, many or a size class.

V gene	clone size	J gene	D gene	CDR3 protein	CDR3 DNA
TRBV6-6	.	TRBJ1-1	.	CASTRDDTEAFF	TGTGCCAGCACTAGAGACGACACTGAAGCTTTCTTT
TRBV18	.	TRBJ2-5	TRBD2	CASTLVSGQPETQYF	TGTGCCAGCACACTTGTTAGCGGGCAACCGGAGACCCAGTACTTC
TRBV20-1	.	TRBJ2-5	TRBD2	CSARAGTNWETQYF	TGCAGTGCTAGAGCCGGGACTAATTGGGAGACCCAGTACTTC
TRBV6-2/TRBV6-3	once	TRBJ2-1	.	CASSWDGRSSYNEQFF	TGTGCCAGCAGCTGGGACGGCCGGAGCTCCTACAATGAGCAGTTCTTC
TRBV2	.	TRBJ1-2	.	CASGAVGYTF	TGTGCCAGCGGGGCCGTAGGCTACACCTTC
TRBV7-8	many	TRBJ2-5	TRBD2	CASSLGLAGTETQYF	TGTGCCAGCAGCTTGGGACTAGCGGGAACCGAGACCCAGTACTTC
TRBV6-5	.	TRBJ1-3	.	CASSPAMGNTIYF	TGTGCCAGCAGCCCAGCCATGGGAAACACCATATATTTT
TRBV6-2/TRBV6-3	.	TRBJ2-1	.	CASRARKDNEQFF	TGTGCCAGCAGGGCACGGAAAGACAATGAGCAGTTCTTC
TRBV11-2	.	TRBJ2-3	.	CATGQTGDTQYF	TGTGCCACCGGGCAAACGGGGGATACGCAGTATTTT
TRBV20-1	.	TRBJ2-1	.	CSAINRGGRSHEQFF	TGCAGTGCTATCAATAGGGGGGGGAGGTCCCATGAGCAGTTCTTC
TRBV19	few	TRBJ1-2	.	CASSINQAVYGYTF	TGTGCCAGTAGTATCAACCAGGCCGTCTATGGCTACACCTTC
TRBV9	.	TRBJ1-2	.	CASAPGLNYGYTF	TGTGCCAGCGCGCCGGGACTAAACTATGGCTACACCTTC
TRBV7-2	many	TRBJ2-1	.	CASSRIGSENEQFF	TGTGCCAGCAGCAGAATTGGGTCGGAGAATGAGCAGTTCTTC
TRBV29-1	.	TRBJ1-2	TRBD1	CSVTGADGYTF	TGCAGCGTTACAGGGGCGGACGGCTACACCTTC
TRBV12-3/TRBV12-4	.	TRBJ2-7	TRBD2	CASKLGGNEQYF	TGTGCCAGCAAGCTGGGGGGGAACGAGCAGTACTTC
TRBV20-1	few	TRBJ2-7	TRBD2	CSARRTSTNYEQYF	TGCAGTGCCCGGAGGACTAGCACCAACTACGAGCAGTACTTC
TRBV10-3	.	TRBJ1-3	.	CAITQRTATGNTIYF	TGTGCCATCACTCAGCGGACAGCTACTGGAAACACCATATATTTT
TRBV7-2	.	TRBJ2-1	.	CASSFALPARTLAGGRNGNEQFF	TGTGCCAGCAGCTTTGCCCTCCCTGCCCGTACGTTGGCTGGCGGGCGAAACGGGAATGAGCAGTTCTTC
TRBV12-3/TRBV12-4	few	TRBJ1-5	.	CASSLGLLSNQPQHF	TGTGCCAGCAGTTTAGGCCTCCTTAGCAATCAGCCCCAGCATTTT
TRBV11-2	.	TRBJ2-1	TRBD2	CASSLVGLVNNEQFF	TGTGCCAGCAGCTTAGTAGGACTAGTGAACAATGAGCAGTTCTTC
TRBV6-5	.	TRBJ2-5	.	CASSYGRRVETQYF	TGTGCCAGCAGTTACGGAAGAAGGGTTGAGACCCAGTACTTC
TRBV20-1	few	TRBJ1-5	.	CSANRVSNQPQHF	TGCAGTGCGAACAGGGTTTCCAATCAGCCCCAGCATTTT
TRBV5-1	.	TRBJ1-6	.	CASSLAGVGPANSPLHF	TGCGCCAGCAGCTTGGCGGGAGTGGGACCGGCGAATTCACCCCTCCACTTT
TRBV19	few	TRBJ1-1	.	CASSPRAGGRTEAFF	TGTGCCAGTAGTCCCCGTGCGGGTGGGCGAACTGAAGCTTTCTTT
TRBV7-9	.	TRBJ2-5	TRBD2	CASSLGLAGVQKRTQYF	TGTGCCAGCAGCTTGGGACTAGCGGGAGTACAGAAGAGGACCCAGTACTTC
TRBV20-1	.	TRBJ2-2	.	CSARLAGTAPGELFF	TGCAGTGCTAGACTTGCCGGGACTGCACCCGGGGAGCTGTTTTTT
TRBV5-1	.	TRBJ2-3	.	CASSLNPIGTDTQYF	TGCGCCAGCAGCTTGAATCCGATAGGCACAGATACGCAGTATTTT
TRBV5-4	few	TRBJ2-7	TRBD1	CASSSTGIHYEQYF	TGTGCCAGCAGCTCGACAGGGATCCACTACGAGCAGTACTTC
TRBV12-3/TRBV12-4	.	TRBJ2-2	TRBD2	CASSPTGTRGTGELFF	TGTGCCAGCAGTCCCACCGGGACTAGGGGAACCGGGGAGCTGTTTTTT
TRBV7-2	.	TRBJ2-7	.	CVSSIGTIGAYEQYF	TGTGTCAGCAGCATCGGGACCATAGGGGCCTACGAGCAGTACTTC
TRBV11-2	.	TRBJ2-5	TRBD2	CASSTSRSGGQETQYF	TGTGCCAGCAGCACCTCCCGCAGCGGGGGACAAGAGACCCAGTACTTC
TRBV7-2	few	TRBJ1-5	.	CASSTTHMAMQQPQHF	TGTGCCAGCAGCACCACACATATGGCCATGCAACAGCCCCAGCATTTT
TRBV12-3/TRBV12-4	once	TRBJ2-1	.	CASRRRENEQFF	TGTGCCAGCAGAAGAAGGGAGAATGAGCAGTTCTTC
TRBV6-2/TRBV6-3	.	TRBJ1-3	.	CASSYAPRSGNTIYF	TGTGCCAGCAGTTACGCACCGCGCTCTGGAAACACCATATATTTT
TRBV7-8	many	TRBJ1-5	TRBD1	CASSPTGGGLAQHF	TGTGCCAGCAGCCCGACAGGGGGAGGCTTAGCCCAGCATTTT
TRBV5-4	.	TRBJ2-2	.	CASSLTGGSNTGELFF	TGTGCCAGCAGCTTGACCGGGGGCTCTAACACCGGGGAGCTGTTTTTT
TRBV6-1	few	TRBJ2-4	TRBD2	CASSRDRRLAGLAKNIQYF	TGTGCCAGCAGCCGGGACAGGCGACTAGCGGGATTAGCCAAAAACATTCAGTACTTC
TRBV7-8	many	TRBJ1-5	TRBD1	CASSPPGTGGQPQHF	TGTGCCAGCAGCCCCCCCGGGACAGGGGGTCAGCCCCAGCATTTT
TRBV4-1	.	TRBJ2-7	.	CASSREPGSYEQYF	TGCGCCAGCAGCCGAGAGCCAGGGTCCTACGAGCAGTACTTC
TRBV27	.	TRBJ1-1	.	CASSFSTGGTEAFF	TGTGCCAGCAGTTTTTCAACGGGGGGGACTGAAGCTTTCTTT
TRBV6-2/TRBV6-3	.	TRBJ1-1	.	CASSYSTVEAFF	TGTGCCAGCAGTTACTCGACGGTTGAAGCTTTCTTT
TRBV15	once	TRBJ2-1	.	CATRQSSYNEQFF	TGTGCCACCCGACAGAGCTCCTACAATGAGCAGTTCTTC
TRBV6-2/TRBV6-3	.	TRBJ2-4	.	CASRSSEGLTKNIQYF	TGTGCCAGCCGAAGTTCCGAGGGCTTGACCAAAAACATTCAGTACTTC
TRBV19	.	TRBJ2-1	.	CASSIGAGRSYNEQFF	TGTGCCAGTAGTATCGGGGCGGGACGCTCCTACAATGAGCAGTTCTTC
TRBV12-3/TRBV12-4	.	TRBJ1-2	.	CASSFRVTGGTYTF	TGTGCCAGCAGTTTCCGTGTAACAGGAGGTACCTACACCTTC
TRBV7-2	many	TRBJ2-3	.	CASSPQVSTDTQYF	TGTGCCAGCAGCCCCCAGGTTAGCACAGATACGCAGTATTTT
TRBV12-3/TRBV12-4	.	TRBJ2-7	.	CASRHQTSEQYF	TGTGCCAGCAGACATCAGACCTCCGAGCAGTACTTC
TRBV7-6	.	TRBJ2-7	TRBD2	CASSSLAGDTYEQYF	TGTGCCAGCAGCTCGCTAGCGGGGGACACCTACGAGCAGTACTTC
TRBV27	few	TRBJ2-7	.	CASSLAGRPWEQYF	TGTGCCAGCAGTTTAGCAGGGAGGCCTTGGGAGCAGTACTTC
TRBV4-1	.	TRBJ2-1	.	CASSHGLLGRNEQFF	TGCGCCAGCAGCCACGGGCTCTTGGGACGCAATGAGCAGTTCTTC
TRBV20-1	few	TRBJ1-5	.	CSARRPGGNQPQHF	TGCAGTGCTAGACGTCCCGGCGGTAATCAGCCCCAGCATTTT
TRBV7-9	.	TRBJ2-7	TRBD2	CASSLASTSGYEQYF	TGTGCCAGCAGCTTAGCGTCGACTAGCGGATACGAGCAGTACTTC
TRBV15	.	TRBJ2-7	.	CATSERVSTDEQYF	TGTGCCACCAGCGAGAGGGTCTCCACGGACGAGCAGTACTTC
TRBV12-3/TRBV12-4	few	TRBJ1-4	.	CASSQRTAANEKLFF	TGTGCCAGCAGTCAAAGGACAGCAGCAAATGAAAAACTGTTTTTT
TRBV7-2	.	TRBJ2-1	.	CASSLVGGGISYNEQFF	TGTGCCAGCAGCTTAGTTGGAGGGGGCATCTCCTACAATGAGCAGTTCTTC
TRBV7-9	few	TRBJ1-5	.	CASSFEGLNQPQHF	TGTGCCAGCAGCTTTGAGGGACTCAATCAGCCCCAGCATTTT
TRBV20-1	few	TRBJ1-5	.	CSASRWSNQPQHF	TGCAGTGCTAGCAGGTGGAGCAATCAGCCCCAGCATTTT
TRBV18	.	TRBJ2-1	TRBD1	CASSPRQGRDSNEQFF	TGTGCCAGCTCTCCTCGACAGGGACGTGACTCCAATGAGCAGTTCTTC